Each of the 5 T cell receptor beta chains below was sequenced from the same sample in a study of blood T cell repertoires in COVID-19 (dated by TCRdb to 2018 to 2021). The receptor library was made with the immunoSEQ multiplex PCR assay. Imported from immuneACCESS, the table was reduced by TCRdb to in-frame sequences with V and J called. These copies leave out some clones; in studies compared against another copy, an unresolved V gene accounts for under half, and the cause of the remainder is not known. A total of around 20,000 clones appear in this sample, around 90% of them only once. Of the sample, about 8.5% falls within the top ten clones. Sequencing used peripheral blood. These TCRs come from a human donor in a cohort sampled during active COVID-19. The donor label of this sample is uncertain.

This chain's CDR3 is CASSLSPEPNTGELFF. The CDR3 nucleotides are TGTGCCAGCAGTCTCTCCCCCGAGCCTAACACCGGGGAGCTGTTTTTT. The chain is built from TRBV27 and TRBJ2-2; no definite D call. This CDR3 region has 16 residues. The V gene lost 5 bases and the J gene lost 2 bases, with 15 bases spanning the gap. Germline V CDR1 and CDR2: MNHEY, SMNVEV (reference sequence).

A note on this clone: This CDR3 is also generated by other DNA sequences in the sample. The rearrangement uses TRBV5-1 and TRBJ2-2; a weak D match, TRBD1 (6 bases). The CDR3 is 15 residues long. Trimming removed 4 bases at V and 2 bases at J, with 12 bases between. Germline lookup yields CDR1 SGHRS and CDR2 YFSETQ. CDR3: CASSPRGSNTGELFF. The CDR3 nucleotides are TGCGCCAGCAGCCCCAGGGGTTCAAACACCGGGGAGCTGTTTTTT.

The chain is built from TRBV2 and TRBJ2-3; D is possibly TRBD1 (5 bases). Trimming removed 4 bases from V and 6 bases from J, with 14 bases in between. The CDR3 is made up of 14 amino acids. Germline CDR1 is SNHLY and CDR2 is FYNNEI. CDR3 DNA: TGTGCCAGCAGTGGGGGCGGCGGCTCGGATACGCAGTATTTT. Amino acid sequence: CASSGGGGSDTQYF.

The V and J genes are TRBV11-2 and TRBJ2-1; D is perhaps TRBD2 (7 bases). Looked up from germline, CDR1 is SGHAT and CDR2 is FQNNGV. V was trimmed by 7 bases and J by 8 bases, leaving 18 bases between them. The CDR3 runs 14 residues. Written as DNA, the CDR3 is TGTGCCAGCACCACCGGGGGGACATTCGATGAGCAGTTCTTC. Its translation: CASTTGGTFDEQFF.

The chain has TRBV7-2 and TRBJ1-6; tentatively, D is TRBD1 (6 bases). Trimming took 3 bases from V and 6 from J, leaving 9 bases between them. The CDR3 consists of 14 residues. Germline V gene lookup returns CDR1 SGHTA and CDR2 FQGNSA. CDR3 residues: CASSFKQGNSPLHF. CDR3 bases: TGTGCCAGCAGCTTCAAACAGGGTAATTCACCCCTCCACTTT.